The 17 T cell receptor delta chains below were found in one sample sequenced in a study of γδ T cells in repeated Plasmodium falciparum infection. Gammadelta T cells were flow-sorted from PBMC into Vgamma9/Vdelta2+ and Vdelta2-negative populations for bulk analysis. With CATT, TCRdb re-called clones from the multiplex PCR reads. The sample includes approximately 60,000 delta-chain clones, around 1.5% of them seen just once. The sequencing sample was made of gamma-delta T cells from blood. Source of these receptors: a pool of human donors (malaria-infected and uninfected, not separated).

As for this clone: Since a far larger clone is one base different, this is likely a read error. The identical CDR3 is also encoded by other nucleotide sequences in the sample. The chain recombines TRDV1 with TRDJ1; tentative D call: TRDD2 (6 bases). The CDR3 is made up of 21 amino acids. Deletions cut 4 bases from V and 0 bases from J, with 30 bases between. Germline CDR1 TSWWSYY, CDR2 QGS. The CDR3 loop reads CALGVQGWLLLRTSYTDKLIF. As DNA, the CDR3 is TGTGCTCTTGGGGTTCAAGGGTGGCTCCTACTTCGTACCTCGTACACCGATAAACTCATCTTT.

In its sample, this clone was seen a few times. The TCRdb protein comes from a much larger clone and disagrees with this DNA's translation at residue 19, likely due to a read error; the protein given here is derived from the DNA. The rearrangement uses TRDV2 and TRDJ1, with a tentative D call TRDD3 (5 bases). The CDR3 covers 21 residues. Germline CDR1 and CDR2: GEAIGNYY and EKD. In DNA, the CDR3 is TGTGCCTGTGACACCGATGACGGGGGGTGGATCGACCCCCCCGACGCCGATAAACCCATCTTT. The encoded protein is CACDTDDGGWIDPPDADKPIF.

This clone has a count of ten or more. The protein given by TCRdb reflects a much larger clone and differs at residue 15 from this DNA's translation, likely from a read error; the protein shown is the DNA's translation. The rearrangement links TRDV1 to TRDJ1; TRDD3 agrees at 8 bases. The CDR3 runs to 22 residues. Germline loops: CDR1 TSWWSYY, CDR2 QGS. This CDR3 is CALGESHALRIRGIGDTGKLIF. As DNA, the CDR3 is TGTGCTCTTGGGGAATCTCACGCCCTACGCATTCGGGGGATAGGGGACACCGGTAAACTCATCTTT.

Notes on this clone: TCRdb's listed protein matches a much larger clone and diverges from this DNA's translation at residue 10, likely through a read error; the protein shown comes from the DNA. The CDR3 nucleotides read TGTGCTCTTGGGGACCCAAGTCCCTTCGAGAGGGGGTACACCGATAAACTCATCTTT. Protein sequence: CALGDPSPFERGYTDKLIF. The chain joins TRDV1 to TRDJ1, with D tentatively TRDD2 or TRDD3 (5 bases each). The J gene, not given by TCRdb, was assigned here from a germline match of the nucleotide sequence. Per the germline V gene, CDR1 is TSWWSYY and CDR2 is QGS. The length of the CDR3 is 19 residues. V was pared by 3 bases and J by 0 bases, with 23 bases between.

This clone was detected many times. Translating this DNA gives a protein that differs at residue 17 from the TCRdb one, which belongs to a much larger clone; a read error is likely, and the protein shown is this translation. This rearrangement joins TRDV1 to TRDJ1, with a weak D call TRDD3 (7 bases). CDR3 length: 25 residues. Germline V gives CDR1 TSWWSYY, CDR2 QGS. Trimming removed 3 bases from V and 1 base from J, with 42 bases in between. This chain's CDR3 is CALGDRGVWSFPLGQGAPRTDKLIF. As DNA, the CDR3 is TGTGCTCTTGGGGACAGAGGAGTTTGGTCCTTCCCACTGGGGCAAGGGGCTCCACGCACCGATAAACTCATCTTT.

This clone has more than one count but fewer than ten. This may stem from a read error, because a much larger clone lies one nucleotide away. The CDR3: CALGEGDPLPRGWDRKYTDKLIF. The CDR3 DNA follows: TGTGCTCTTGGGGAAGGGGACCCCCTTCCCCGGGGGTGGGATAGGAAGTACACCGATAAACTCATCTTT. The chain recombines TRDV1 with TRDJ1; D tentatively reads TRDD2 or TRDD3 (6 bases each). TCRdb carries no J gene annotation; the J gene was assigned here by matching the DNA with germline. From germline, CDR1 is TSWWSYY and CDR2 QGS. The CDR3 sequence is 23 residues long. V lost 2 bases and J 0 bases, leaving 34 bases between the germline ends.

This clone turned up a few times. The TCRdb protein, from a much larger clone, departs from this DNA's translation at residue 7, likely by read error; the protein shown derives from the DNA. The chain links TRDV1 to TRDJ2; 11 nucleotides match TRDD3. Trimming at V came to 3 bases and at J to 2 bases, leaving 20 bases not matched to a gene. Per germline, CDR1 TSWWSYY and CDR2 QGS. The CDR3 consists of 22 residues. CDR3 nucleotide sequence: TGTGCTCTTGGGGACCCTAGCTACTGGGGGATAAGAAGGTTAGGGTTGACAGCACAACTCTTCTTT. This gives the protein CALGDPSYWGIRRLGLTAQLFF.

There are a few counts of this clone. The protein TCRdb lists belongs to a much larger clone and differs from this DNA's translation at residue 9, which points to a read error; the protein shown is made from the DNA. This rearrangement joins TRDV2 to TRDJ1, with 13 nucleotides matching TRDD3. The J gene was missing in TCRdb and was found by matching the end of the DNA to germline. The CDR3 loop spans 20 amino acids. The ends lost 0 bases at V and 9 bases at J; junction bases unmatched: 21. Germline V gene lookup returns CDR1 GEAIGNYY and CDR2 EKD. The CDR3 protein is CACDTPKTTPDWGIRLELIF. The DNA of the CDR3 is TGTGCCTGTGACACCCCTAAGACCACCCCTGACTGGGGGATACGGTTGGAACTCATCTTT.

This clone has a count of ten or more. This is likely an artifact of a read error, given a far larger clone one base away. The sample carries other DNA sequences with the same CDR3. J is TRDJ1 and V is TRDV1; TRDD3 matches at 7 bases. The germline CDR1 and CDR2 sequences are TSWWSYY and QGS. After removal of 2 bases from V and 4 bases from J, the junction contained 22 bases not matched to a gene. The CDR3 length is 20 residues. In nucleotides, the CDR3 is TGTGCTCTTGGGGAATACAGGATGGGGGACGAGGTAACACCCTTCGATAAACTCATCTTT. This encodes CALGEYRMGDEVTPFDKLIF.

Concerning this clone: A far larger clone is a single base away, which makes a read error likely. The same CDR3 can be traced to other DNA sequences in this sample. This chain connects TRDV1 to TRDJ1; weak D call: TRDD2 (7 bases). In germline, CDR1 is TSWWSYY, CDR2 QGS. Trimming shortened V by 3 bases and J by 1 base, and 27 bases separated the two germline ends. This CDR3 has 20 residues. The CDR3 region has the DNA TGTGCTCTTGGGGACAATACAGGACCTTCCTTATTGGGGATCACCGATAAACTCATCTTT. Its protein product is CALGDNTGPSLLGITDKLIF.

This clone was detected a few times. TCRdb attributes to this sequence the protein of a much larger clone, which differs from the DNA translation at residue 21; a read error is likely, and the protein displayed is translated from the DNA. The chain joins TRDV1 to TRDJ1, with 7 bases matching TRDD3. Germline V gene lookup returns CDR1 TSWWSYY and CDR2 QGS. The CDR3 totals 23 residues. The CDR3 is CALGFWPSPHTGAIGPSTDKPIF. The CDR3 coding sequence is TGTGCTCTTGGGTTCTGGCCTTCTCCTCATACTGGGGCCATCGGCCCCTCCACCGATAAACCCATCTTT.

This clone was detected only a few times. Only one base separates this from a far larger clonotype, so it likely reflects a read error. V usage is TRDV1 and J usage is TRDJ1; 7 nucleotides match TRDD2. Here the J gene came from matching the DNA to germline, since TCRdb omits it. The CDR3 is made up of 16 amino acids. The V segment lost 3 bases and the J segment 0 bases; nucleotides outside the gene matches: 7. In germline, CDR1 is TSWWSYY, CDR2 QGS. This CDR3 reads CALGDNLPPDTDKLIF. The CDR3 nucleotides read TGTGCTCTTGGGGACAACCTTCCTCCGGACACCGATAAACTCATCTTT.

As for this clone: TCRdb pairs this DNA with a much larger clone's protein that differs at residue 9, likely a read error; the protein shown was translated from the DNA. V usage is TRDV1 and J usage is TRDJ4; 13 positions agree with TRDD3. The J gene, absent from TCRdb, was called here by matching the DNA to germline. CDR3 length equals 24 residues. CDR1 and CDR2 (germline): TSWWSYY, QGS. The V segment lost 0 bases and the J segment 3 bases; nucleotides outside the gene matches: 28. DNA for the CDR3: TGTGCTCTTGGGGAACTGATACCCCCCCTTCCGCCCTGGGCACACTGGGGGATACGAGGACCCCTGATCTTT. This encodes CALGELIPPLPPWAHWGIRGPLIF.

To note about this clone: The protein given by TCRdb reflects a much larger clone and differs at residue 12 from this DNA's translation, likely from a read error; the protein shown is the DNA's translation. The chain is built from TRDV1 and TRDJ1, with a tentative D call TRDD3 (6 bases). The CDR3 contains 22 residues. Germline CDR1 reads TSWWSYY; CDR2 reads QGS. Trimming pared 0 bases from V and 1 base from J, leaving 30 bases between. The CDR3 sequence is CALGELKASLARGFTCTDKLIF. CDR3 coding DNA: TGTGCTCTTGGGGAACTAAAGGCCTCCTTGGCTAGGGGATTCACCTGCACCGATAAACTCATCTTT.

This clone was detected a few times. A far larger clone differs by one base, so this is likely a read error. This specimen includes other DNA sequences encoding the same CDR3. The V gene corresponds to TRDV3; no J gene was called; the DNA was not used to check the table's D call, TRDD3. This CDR3 has 19 amino acids. Per the germline V gene, CDR1 is TVYSNPD and CDR2 is GDNSRS (reference sequence). The DNA of the CDR3 is TGTGCCTTTTCCGTCTACCATTTCCTACGCGGCTGGGAAACCGATAAGCTCATCTTT. It yields the protein CAFSVYHFLRGWETDKLIF.

Points on this clone: TCRdb attributes to this sequence the protein of a much larger clone, which differs from the DNA translation at residue 6; a read error is likely, and the protein displayed is translated from the DNA. J is TRDJ1 and V is TRDV3; 12 bases line up with TRDD3. The J gene is absent in TCRdb and was assigned here via DNA matching to germline. Germline values: CDR1 TVYSNPD, CDR2 GDNSRS (reference sequence). Trimming removed 1 base from V and 6 bases from J; junction bases left unmatched: 24. This CDR3 spans 20 amino acids. The CDR3 loop reads CAFNILVPYWGIQSPYKLIF. DNA for the CDR3: TGTGCCTTTAATATACTCGTTCCCTACTGGGGGATACAGAGTCCTTATAAACTCATCTTT.

This clone has a count of ten or more. The translation of this DNA and the TCRdb protein of a much larger clone differ at residue 6, probably owing to a read error; the protein shown here is translated from the DNA. The chain joins TRDV1 to TRDJ1; no clear D. V dropped 2 bases and J dropped 2 bases, with 9 bases sitting between them. The CDR3 sequence is 14 residues long. The germline CDR1 and CDR2 sequences are TSWWSYY and QGS. CDR3 in amino acids: CALGESNQTDKLIF. DNA of the CDR3: TGTGCTCTTGGGGAATCCAACCAAACCGATAAACTCATCTTT.